The 26 T cell receptor beta chains presented below share a single source sample, sequenced in a study of shared clonotypes between healthy human individuals. The table came from immunoSEQ multiplex PCR; TCRdb's copy has only in-frame clones and leaves some out. The sample shows approximately 2,000,000 clones, about 90% of them seen only once. The sample taken for sequencing was naive CD4+ T cells from PBMCs. As to subset: CD45RA+ positively selected. Source of these receptors: a young man in good health. Some clones in this sample may be carry-over from other donors' samples.

The V gene is TRBV5-1, the J gene TRBJ2-7; weak D call: TRBD1 (6 bases). Trimming pared 1 base from V and 3 bases from J, leaving 17 bases between. The CDR3 totals 16 residues. The germline V gene encodes CDR1 SGHRS and CDR2 YFSETQ. The chain's CDR3 is CASSLSIGTLFYEQYF. Written as DNA, the CDR3 is TGCGCCAGCAGCTTGAGCATCGGGACATTATTCTACGAGCAGTACTTC.

This chain links TRBV6-1 with TRBJ1-1, with D tentatively TRBD1 (6 bases). The CDR3 contains 11 residues. Trimming took off 8 bases at V and 5 bases at J, with 9 bases between the two ends. The germline CDR1 and CDR2 sequences are MNHNS and SASEGT. The CDR3 region has the DNA TGTGCCAGCGGGGGCGCGACTGAAGCTTTCTTT. Protein: CASGGATEAFF.

In the case of this clone: This sample includes further DNA sequences coding for the same CDR3. The DNA of the CDR3 is TGTGCCAGCAGCTTGGGGGGCGGCGGCTACACCTTC. Its translation is CASSLGGGGYTF. V and J are TRBV5-6 and TRBJ1-2; D might be TRBD1 (5 bases). The CDR3 totals 12 residues. Germline V gene sequence: CDR1 SGHDT, CDR2 YYEEEE. V was cut by 0 bases and J by 8 bases, with 8 bases left in between. Full variable domain (rest looked up from reference TRBV5-6 and TRBJ1-2): DAGVTQSPTHLIKTRGQQVTLRCSPKSGHDTVSWYQQALGQGPQFIFQYYEEEERQRGNFPDRFSGHQFPNYSSELNVNALLLGDSALYLCASSLGGGGYTFGSGTRLTVV.

A remark on this clone: In the same sample, other DNA sequences code for this CDR3. V usage is TRBV2 and J usage is TRBJ1-5; tentative D call: TRBD1 (5 bases). V was clipped by 6 bases and J by 7 bases, with 13 bases between them. This CDR3 has 13 amino acids. Germline V gives CDR1 SNHLY, CDR2 FYNNEI. CDR3 DNA sequence: TGTGCCAGCAGAAGGGACTCTAACCAGCCCCAGCATTTT. Protein: CASRRDSNQPQHF.

The gene calls are TRBV25-1 and TRBJ1-2, with a possible D match to TRBD1 (5 bases). The ends were cut back, 3 bases at V and 8 bases at J, with 16 bases in the middle. The CDR3 has 14 residues. Germline-derived CDR1 and CDR2 are MGHDK and SYGVNS. CDR3 residues: CASSDPSGGYGYTF. As DNA, the CDR3 is TGTGCCAGCAGTGACCCCTCCGGGGGATACGGCTACACCTTC.

This chain joins TRBV28 and TRBJ1-5, with a possible D match to TRBD1 (5 bases). This CDR3 contains 15 residues. Looked up from germline, CDR1 is MDHEN and CDR2 is SYDVKM. V lost 5 bases and J lost 4, with 15 bases in between. The CDR3 region is CASSPRSGGNQPQHF. Written as DNA, the CDR3 is TGTGCCAGCAGTCCCAGGTCCGGGGGGAATCAGCCCCAGCATTTT.

V is TRBV9 and J is TRBJ1-2, with D hard to call. This CDR3 has 14 residues. Germline CDR1 SGDLS, CDR2 YYNGEE. V was cut by 3 bases and J by 3 bases, with 12 bases left in between. This chain's CDR3 is CASSGSVGHYGYTF. The CDR3 bases are TGTGCCAGCAGCGGTTCGGTTGGACACTATGGCTACACCTTC.

V gene TRBV2 combines with J gene TRBJ2-7; 9 bases agree with TRBD1. J gave up 6 bases and V 7 bases, and 10 bases lay outside the gene matches. CDR1 is SNHLY and CDR2 is FYNNEI in the germline V gene. This CDR3 spans 14 amino acids. In nucleotides, the CDR3 is TGTGCCAGCAATTCCGGGACAGGGAAAAGCGAGCAGTACTTC. Translation: CASNSGTGKSEQYF.

J is TRBJ2-7 and V is TRBV2; 11 nucleotides line up with TRBD2. This CDR3 region has 15 residues. The trim removed 6 bases at V and 2 bases at J, leaving 6 bases unmatched. Germline lookup yields CDR1 SNHLY and CDR2 FYNNEI. This CDR3 reads CASRNRLAGPYEQYF. CDR3 coding DNA: TGTGCCAGCAGGAACCGACTAGCGGGGCCCTACGAGCAGTACTTC. The entire variable domain, with the rest obtained from reference TRBV2 and TRBJ2-7, is as follows: EPEVTQTPSHQVTQMGQEVILRCVPISNHLYFYWYRQILGQKVEFLVSFYNNEISEKSEIFDDQFSVERPDGSNFTLKIRSTKLEDSAMYFCASRNRLAGPYEQYFGPGTRLTVT.

CDR3 loop: CASSLTGAPGQYF. DNA of the CDR3: TGTGCCAGCAGCTTGACAGGGGCCCCGGGGCAGTACTTC. J is TRBJ2-7 and V is TRBV5-6, with 7 nucleotides matching TRBD1. Germline V gene data show CDR1 as SGHDT and CDR2 as YYEEEE. CDR3 length: 13 amino acids. The junction had 7 bases not matched to a gene; V was cut back by 1 base and J by 9 bases.

The chain is built from TRBV7-2 and TRBJ2-7, with a tentative D call TRBD1 (6 bases). Germline CDR1 is SGHTA and CDR2 is FQGNSA. The germline V and J ends were trimmed by 4 bases and 3 bases, with 16 bases remaining between them. There are 15 residues in the CDR3. The CDR3 is CASSSIQGRNYEQYF. CDR3 sequence (DNA): TGTGCCAGCAGCTCCATACAGGGTAGGAACTACGAGCAGTACTTC.

The gene calls are TRBV5-8 and TRBJ2-5, with 7 bases matching TRBD1. The CDR3 is made up of 14 amino acids. V lost 2 bases to trimming and J lost 5 bases; unmatched junction nucleotides: 6. From germline, CDR1 is SGHTS and CDR2 YDEGEE. CDR3 coding DNA: TGTGCCAGCAGCTTAATAGGGGGCCGGGAGACCCAGTACTTC. It translates to CASSLIGGRETQYF. Filled out from reference TRBV5-8 and TRBJ2-5, the complete variable domain reads EAGVTQSPTHLIKTRGQQATLRCSPISGHTSVYWYQQALGLGLQFLLWYDEGEERNRGNFPPRFSGRQFPNYSSELNVNALELEDSALYLCASSLIGGRETQYFGPGTRLLVL.

The J gene is TRBJ1-3, the V gene TRBV28; D uncertain. This CDR3 is 11 amino acids long. Germline CDR1 and CDR2: MDHEN and SYDVKM. With 8 bases removed from V and 5 bases from J, the gap between germline ends came to 7 bases. CDR3 loop: CASRDRNTIYF. In DNA form, the CDR3 reads TGTGCCAGCCGTGACCGAAACACCATATATTTT.

The gene calls are TRBV7-9 and TRBJ2-1; unclear D gene. This CDR3 contains 12 residues. Trimming took off 7 bases at V and 6 bases at J, with 10 bases between the two ends. Germline CDR1 is SEHNR and CDR2 is FQNEAQ (reference sequence). The CDR3 loop is CASTVNLNEQFF. DNA of the CDR3: TGTGCCAGCACCGTAAACCTCAATGAGCAGTTCTTC.

This rearrangement joins TRBV6-1 to TRBJ2-7; 9 nucleotides align to TRBD2. The CDR3 runs 13 residues. The germline CDR1 and CDR2 sequences are MNHNS and SASEGT. J was trimmed by 2 bases and V by 9 bases; bases with no gene match: 5. This CDR3 reads CASRVAGAYEQYF. CDR3 coding DNA: TGTGCCAGTAGGGTAGCGGGGGCCTACGAGCAGTACTTC.

This rearrangement joins TRBV18 to TRBJ1-4; D not certain. Germline V gives CDR1 KGHSH, CDR2 LQKENI. This CDR3 is built from 14 residues. Trimming removed 8 bases from V and 5 bases from J, with 15 bases in between. The CDR3 loop reads CASQQAGPNEKLFF. CDR3 sequence (DNA): TGTGCCAGCCAGCAGGCAGGACCAAATGAAAAACTGTTTTTT.

The rearrangement uses TRBV19 and TRBJ2-7; TRBD1 or TRBD2 may be the D gene (5 bases each). CDR3 length: 14 residues. The germline V gene has CDR1 LNHDA and CDR2 SQIVND (reference sequence). The V gene lost 5 bases and the J gene lost 5 bases, with 16 bases spanning the gap. The CDR3 loop is CASSFTGTADEQYF. CDR3 coding DNA: TGTGCCAGTAGTTTTACGGGGACCGCGGACGAGCAGTACTTC.

V gene TRBV6-5 combines with J gene TRBJ1-2, with D maybe TRBD1 (6 bases). The CDR3 totals 14 residues. V was shortened by 2 bases and J by 6 bases, with 13 bases between the two germline ends. Germline V lookup: CDR1 MNHEY, CDR2 SVGAGI. DNA for the CDR3: TGTGCCAGCAGTTACGGGGGGCTAAAGGATGGCTACACCTTC. Its translation is CASSYGGLKDGYTF.

About this clone: A junction boundary mismatches the germline segment, possibly from a read error. This chain links TRBV18 with TRBJ2-3; D is possibly TRBD2 (6 bases). This CDR3 region has 11 residues. From germline, CDR1 is KGHSH and CDR2 LQKENI. The CDR3 nucleotides read TGTGCCAGCTCACCGGGGGAACCTAGCGATTTT. Translation: CASSPGEPSDF.

The gene calls are TRBV5-8 and TRBJ2-7, with D unresolved. Trimming removed 4 bases at V and 3 bases at J, with 14 bases between. The germline V gene encodes CDR1 SGHTS and CDR2 YDEGEE. The CDR3 consists of 14 residues. The CDR3 reads CASSRGSRYYEQYF. Written as DNA, the CDR3 is TGTGCCAGCAGCCGCGGCTCCAGGTACTACGAGCAGTACTTC. The entire variable domain, with the rest obtained from reference TRBV5-8 and TRBJ2-7, is as follows: EAGVTQSPTHLIKTRGQQATLRCSPISGHTSVYWYQQALGLGLQFLLWYDEGEERNRGNFPPRFSGRQFPNYSSELNVNALELEDSALYLCASSRGSRYYEQYFGPGTRLTVT.

The chain carries TRBV5-6 and TRBJ2-1, with D hard to call. This CDR3 is built from 16 residues. The germline V gene has CDR1 SGHDT and CDR2 YYEEEE. V was cut by 2 bases and J by 0 bases, with 12 bases left in between. The CDR3 DNA reads as TGTGCCAGCAGCTTTTATGGCGGTAACTCCTACAATGAGCAGTTCTTC. Translated: CASSFYGGNSYNEQFF.

The chain couples TRBV7-2 to TRBJ1-3, with D uncertain. V dropped 3 bases and J dropped 0 bases, with 15 bases sitting between them. CDR1 and CDR2 from the germline V gene are SGHTA and FQGNSA. The CDR3 consists of 17 residues. DNA for the CDR3: TGTGCCAGCAGCTTTTCCCCCTTTCTGGACTCTGGAAACACCATATATTTT. It translates to CASSFSPFLDSGNTIYF.

This clone was recorded only once. The rearrangement uses TRBV29-1 and TRBJ2-5; the match to TRBD1 covers 9 bases. J lost 5 bases, V lost 5 bases, and 6 bases had no gene match. The CDR3 is 13 residues long. CDR1 is SQVTM, CDR2 ANQGSEA, per germline. The CDR3 reads CSVMTGGRETQYF. The CDR3 nucleotides are TGCAGCGTTATGACAGGGGGGAGGGAGACCCAGTACTTC. Drawing the rest from reference TRBV29-1 and TRBJ2-5, the complete variable domain is SAVISQKPSRDICQRGTSLTIQCQVDSQVTMMFWYRQQPGQSLTLIATANQGSEATYESGFVIDKFPISRPNLTFSTLTVSNMSPEDSSIYLCSVMTGGRETQYFGPGTRLLVL.

This sequence joins TRBV5-5 and TRBJ2-4; D is possibly TRBD1 (5 bases). CDR1 SGHKS and CDR2 YYEKEE come from the germline V gene (reference sequence). The CDR3 covers 15 residues. Trimming took 4 bases from V and 0 from J, leaving 11 bases between them. The CDR3 region is CASSQGGAAKNIQYF. CDR3 in DNA: TGTGCCAGCAGCCAGGGTGGAGCAGCCAAAAACATTCAGTACTTC.

The J gene is TRBJ1-1, the V gene TRBV5-1; D call uncertain. Trimming left V 4 bases short and J 0 bases short, with 10 bases between. The CDR3 loop spans 14 amino acids. The germline V gene has CDR1 SGHRS and CDR2 YFSETQ. In DNA, the CDR3 is TGCGCCAGCAGCCCGATGAATTTGAACACTGAAGCTTTCTTT. Translation gives CASSPMNLNTEAFF.

The chain is built from TRBV29-1 and TRBJ2-1; 8 nucleotides align to TRBD2. In germline, CDR1 is SQVTM, CDR2 ANQGSEA. The CDR3 length is 15 residues. V was pared by 3 bases and J by 6 bases, with 10 bases of the junction left unmatched. In DNA, the CDR3 is TGCAGCGTTGATGGTCCGGGAGGGCCGATCAATGAGCAGTTCTTC. Amino acids: CSVDGPGGPINEQFF.